The 21 T cell receptor beta chains below all came from one sample that was sequenced in a study of human T cells and chemical hapten exposure listed by TCRdb under 2021. The time point label for this specimen denotes: patch test 3, about 24 weeks after DPC sensitization. The intended sense of this specimen's treatment or condition label: therapeutic diphenylcyclopropenone sensitization with weekly scalp DPC. Receptor amplification or capture employed RACE. TCRdb shows the sequencer as NextSeq 500. The public reads were reanalyzed by TCRdb: fastp trimming at Q25, MiXCR alignment, in-frame beta chains only. A single entry per CDR3 protein holds the most common genes and DNA from its merged rows. The sample table shows about 190,000 distinct CDR3 sequences, and around a quarter are seen once. 2.5% of the sample rests with the top ten. The specimen was whole blood, collected in connection with sensitization to the hapten diphenylcyclopropenone (DPC). These receptors all come from a woman in her thirties or forties with alopecia areata. Some clones in this sample may be carry-over from other donors' samples.

V and J are TRBV28 and TRBJ1-4; unclear D gene. The CDR3 totals 11 residues. V was trimmed by 5 bases and J by 11 bases, leaving 9 bases between them. Germline V gene lookup returns CDR1 MDHEN and CDR2 SYDVKM. This CDR3 reads CASSPGGKLFF. CDR3 coding DNA: TGTGCCAGCAGTCCCGGAGGTAAACTGTTTTTT.

This clonotype was detected once. The chain is built from TRBV5-1 and TRBJ1-3; no definite D call. Germline V lookup: CDR1 SGHRS, CDR2 YFSETQ. The germline V and J ends were trimmed by 0 bases and 0 bases, with 13 bases remaining between them. The CDR3 has 17 residues. DNA of the CDR3: TGCGCCAGCAGCTTGGTCGGCCAGCCTAACTCTGGAAACACCATATATTTT. Its protein is CASSLVGQPNSGNTIYF.

This clonotype turned up a few times. The V and J genes are TRBV20-1 and TRBJ2-5; D possibly uses TRBD1 or TRBD2 (5 bases each). CDR1 is DFQATT and CDR2 is SNEGSKA in the germline V gene (reference sequence). V was cut by 0 bases and J by 5 bases, with 16 bases left in between. CDR3 length: 15 residues. CDR3: CSARDMGVGHETQYF. In DNA, the CDR3 is TGCAGTGCTAGAGATATGGGGGTCGGACACGAGACCCAGTACTTC.

The CDR3 region is CASRPSGRGRNIQYF. CDR3 bases: TGTGCCAGCCGGCCTAGCGGGAGGGGGCGGAACATTCAGTACTTC. J is TRBJ2-4 and V is TRBV6-5, with TRBD2 identical over 12 bases. The V gene end was trimmed by 8 bases and the J gene end by 7 bases; junction bases not matched to a gene: 9. Germline assignment: CDR1 MNHEY and CDR2 SVGAGI. This CDR3 region has 15 residues.

In this sample, this clonotype turned up once. The J gene is TRBJ2-7, the V gene TRBV7-2; 9 bases match TRBD2. CDR1 is SGHTA and CDR2 is FQGNSA in the germline V gene. The CDR3 sequence is 17 residues long. V gave up 5 bases and J gave up 1 base; unmatched junction bases: 12. The CDR3 DNA is TGTGCCAGCAGCAAAGGGATAGGCGGGAGGGGATCCTACGAGCAGTACTTC. Protein: CASSKGIGGRGSYEQYF.

Only a few counts were recorded for this clonotype. The chain uses TRBV4-3 and TRBJ2-3; no reliable D call. The V end lost 0 bases, the J end lost 6 bases, and 13 bases lay between the germline ends. CDR1 is LGHNA, CDR2 YSLEER, per germline. The CDR3 covers 15 residues. The CDR3 region is CASSQDLRPLDTQYF. DNA for the CDR3: TGCGCCAGCAGCCAAGATCTGAGACCGCTGGATACGCAGTATTTT.

The rearrangement links TRBV7-8 to TRBJ2-4; no firm D call. Germline-derived CDR1 and CDR2 are SGHVS and FQNEAQ. This CDR3 is built from 13 residues. V lost 0 bases, J lost 4 bases, and 4 bases lay in between. The DNA of the CDR3 is TGTGCCAGCAGCTTAGCGGATAAAAACATTCAGTACTTC. It yields the protein CASSLADKNIQYF.

This clonotype was seen only a few times. The CDR3 bases are TGTGCCAGCAGCCAAGATAGGGTTCAGCCCCAGCATTTT. Translated: CASSQDRVQPQHF. The chain couples TRBV3-1 to TRBJ1-5; D is unresolved. The V gene lost 0 bases and the J gene lost 6 bases, with 6 bases spanning the gap. CDR3 length: 13 amino acids. Germline V gene sequence: CDR1 LGHDT, CDR2 YNNKEL (reference sequence).

In its sample, this clonotype was seen a few times. The rearrangement links TRBV28 to TRBJ1-6, with TRBD1 matching 7 bases. The V segment lost 3 bases and the J segment 3 bases; nucleotides outside the gene matches: 5. The CDR3 sequence is 16 residues long. The germline CDR1 and CDR2 sequences are MDHEN and SYDVKM. The CDR3 protein is CASSFWGTDYNSPLHF. As DNA, the CDR3 is TGTGCCAGCAGTTTTTGGGGGACAGACTATAATTCACCCCTCCACTTT. The full variable domain, in which reference TRBV28 and TRBJ1-6 provide the parts outside the CDR3, is DVKVTQSSRYLVKRTGEKVFLECVQDMDHENMFWYRQDPGLGLRLIYFSYDVKMKEKGDIPEGYSVSREKKERFSLILESASTNQTSMYLCASSFWGTDYNSPLHFGNGTRLTVT.

J is TRBJ2-3 and V is TRBV7-9; possible D gene TRBD2, 6 bases. V lost 1 base, J lost 3 bases, and 11 bases lay in between. Germline V lookup: CDR1 SEHNR, CDR2 FQNEAQ (reference sequence). The CDR3 has 15 residues. CDR3 loop: CASSLGAGVTDTQYF. The CDR3 DNA reads TGTGCCAGCAGCTTAGGAGCGGGTGTTACAGATACGCAGTATTTT. The complete variable domain, with remaining parts taken from reference TRBV7-9 and TRBJ2-3, reads DTGVSQNPRHKITKRGQNVTFRCDPISEHNRLYWYRQTLGQGPEFLTYFQNEAQLEKSRLLSDRFSAERPKGSFSTLEIQRTEQGDSAMYLCASSLGAGVTDTQYFGPGTRLTVL.

In this sample, this clonotype turned up many times. This rearrangement joins TRBV6-5 to TRBJ2-7; the match to TRBD1 covers 9 bases. Germline CDR1 MNHEY, CDR2 SVGAGI. CDR3 length equals 14 residues. After removal of 6 bases from V and 12 bases from J, the junction contained 15 bases not matched to a gene. Here the CDR3 reads CASRIGQGTSEAYF. Written as DNA, the CDR3 is TGTGCCAGCAGAATAGGACAGGGGACGTCCGAGGCGTACTTC.

The V gene is TRBV20-1, the J gene TRBJ2-1; a possible D gene is TRBD2 (5 bases). CDR3 length equals 13 residues. The germline CDR1 and CDR2 sequences are DFQATT and SNEGSKA (reference sequence). V lost 8 bases and J 4 bases, leaving 15 bases between the germline ends. The CDR3 DNA sequence: TGCAGTCCTGGGTCGGGAAAATACAATGAGCAGTTCTTC. This encodes CSPGSGKYNEQFF.

The chain uses TRBV3-1 and TRBJ1-2; no reliable D call. Germline assignment: CDR1 LGHDT and CDR2 YNNKEL (reference sequence). The V end was cut by 0 bases, the J end by 2 bases, with 7 bases between. This CDR3 is built from 14 residues. As DNA, the CDR3 is TGTGCCAGCAGCCAAGACCGGCCGAACTATGGCTACACCTTC. Its translation is CASSQDRPNYGYTF.

The V and J genes are TRBV27 and TRBJ2-7, with 9 bases aligning to TRBD1. This CDR3 is built from 14 residues. Trimming cost V 4 bases and J 2 bases; bases outside gene matches: 3. The V gene's germline CDR1 is MNHEY and CDR2 SMNVEV (reference sequence). The CDR3: CASSWTGETYEQYF. In DNA form, the CDR3 reads TGTGCCAGCAGTTGGACAGGGGAGACCTACGAGCAGTACTTC.

The CDR3 nucleotides read TGTGCCAGCAGCCCAGTGGCTAGCGGCTTTTACGAGCAGTACTTC. It yields the protein CASSPVASGFYEQYF. This chain uses TRBV4-2 with TRBJ2-7; 7 bases line up with TRBD2. V was pared by 4 bases and J by 4 bases, with 10 bases of the junction left unmatched. In germline, CDR1 is LGHNA, CDR2 YNFKEQ. CDR3 length: 15 residues.

The chain combines TRBV6-5 with TRBJ1-1; a possible D gene is TRBD1 (5 bases). Trimming left V 0 bases short and J 5 bases short, with 10 bases between. CDR3 size: 14 residues. Germline values: CDR1 MNHEY, CDR2 SVGAGI. CDR3 sequence reads: CASSYSQGGTEAFF. CDR3 nucleotide sequence: TGTGCCAGCAGTTACTCGCAGGGTGGGACTGAAGCTTTCTTT.

This clonotype occurred a few times. The CDR3 spells CASSFGQVQETQYF. CDR3 coding DNA: TGTGCCAGCAGTTTTGGGCAGGTTCAAGAGACCCAGTACTTC. The chain links TRBV12-3 or TRBV12-4 to TRBJ2-5; unclear D gene. V shed 3 bases and J shed 2 bases, with 10 bases lying between them. The CDR3 has 14 residues.

The CDR3 reads CASIDWTREQYF. Here the CDR3 DNA reads TGTGCCAGCATCGACTGGACGCGGGAGCAGTACTTC. The chain carries TRBV6-2 or TRBV6-3 and TRBJ2-7; D not certain. V was shortened by 7 bases and J by 7 bases, with 14 bases between the two germline ends. CDR1 and CDR2 from the germline V gene are MNHEY and SVGEGT. The CDR3 is made up of 12 amino acids.

This clonotype was found a few times. The DNA of the CDR3 is TGTGCCAGCAGGGCGGGAGGGCCTGGGGCCAACGTCCTGACTTTC. It yields the protein CASRAGGPGANVLTF. The rearrangement links TRBV6-2 or TRBV6-3 to TRBJ2-6; TRBD2 aligns across 9 bases. Germline CDR1 MNHEY, CDR2 SVGEGT. CDR3 length: 15 amino acids. Trimming at V came to 6 bases and at J to 2 bases, leaving 2 bases not matched to a gene.

This clonotype came up a few times. V is TRBV7-9 and J is TRBJ2-1, with TRBD2 identical over 12 bases. Losses at the gene ends were 5 bases for V and 7 bases for J; bases not matched to a gene: 6. Germline V gives CDR1 SEHNR, CDR2 FQNEAQ (reference sequence). CDR3 length equals 15 residues. CDR3 residues: CASSPPGLAGNEQFF. The CDR3 DNA reads as TGTGCCAGCAGCCCACCCGGACTAGCGGGGAATGAGCAGTTCTTC.

The chain links TRBV20-1 to TRBJ1-1; no firm D call. Germline V CDR1 and CDR2: DFQATT, SNEGSKA (reference sequence). The germline V and J ends were trimmed by 6 bases and 1 base, with 9 bases remaining between them. This CDR3 is built from 12 residues. The CDR3 sequence: CSASTENTEAFF. CDR3 nucleotide sequence: TGCAGTGCCTCCACAGAGAACACTGAAGCTTTCTTT.